This TCR beta chain was retrieved from a study of Tregs in tolerant kidney transplant recipients. Profiled with immunoSEQ multiplex PCR; TCRdb holds only in-frame clones, not every one. The sample includes about 83,000 clones, roughly 98% of them seen just once. From germline, CDR1 is SGHTA and CDR2 FQGNSA. Trimming left V 2 bases short and J 4 bases short, with 12 bases between. The CDR3 length is 14 residues. The rearrangement links TRBV7-2 to TRBJ2-7; maybe TRBD2 (5 bases). Sequences were derived from CD4+ T cells from blood, sampled before the transplant. This TCR was recovered from a human donor who received a combined kidney and bone marrow transplant. The DNA of the CDR3 is TGTGCCAGCAGCTTACAGCGGAATCTATACGAGCAGTACTTC. The encoded protein is CASSLQRNLYEQYF.